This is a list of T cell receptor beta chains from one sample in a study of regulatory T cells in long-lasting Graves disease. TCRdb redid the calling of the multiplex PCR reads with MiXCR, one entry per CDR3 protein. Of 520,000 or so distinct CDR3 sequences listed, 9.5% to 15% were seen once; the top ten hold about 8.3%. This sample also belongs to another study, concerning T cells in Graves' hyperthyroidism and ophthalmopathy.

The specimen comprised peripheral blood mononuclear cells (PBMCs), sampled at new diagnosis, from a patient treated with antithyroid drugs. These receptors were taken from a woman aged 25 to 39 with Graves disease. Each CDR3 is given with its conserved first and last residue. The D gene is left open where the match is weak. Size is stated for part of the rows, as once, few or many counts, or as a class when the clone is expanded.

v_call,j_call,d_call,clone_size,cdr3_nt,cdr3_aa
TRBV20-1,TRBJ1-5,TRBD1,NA,TGCAGTGCTAGAATTCCGGGACAGTATAGCAATCAGCCCCAGCATTTT,CSARIPGQYSNQPQHF
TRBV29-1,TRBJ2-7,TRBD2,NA,TGCAGCGGCCTACTAGCGGGAGTCGGCGAGCAGTACTTC,CSGLLAGVGEQYF
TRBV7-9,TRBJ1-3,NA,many,TGTGCCAGCAGCTGGGTATCGGGGGGGCATCCGAACACCATATATTTT,CASSWVSGGHPNTIYF
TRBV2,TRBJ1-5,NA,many,TGTGCCAGCAGACCCATCAATCAGCCCCAGCATTTT,CASRPINQPQHF
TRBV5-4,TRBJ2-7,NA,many,TGTGCCAGCAGCTTGGCCAACACCCCTGGGTACGAGCAGTACTTC,CASSLANTPGYEQYF
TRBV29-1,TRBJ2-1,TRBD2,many,TGCAGCGTTGAGGGGACTAGCGGAACGCACAGCTCCTACAATGAGCAGTTCTTC,CSVEGTSGTHSSYNEQFF
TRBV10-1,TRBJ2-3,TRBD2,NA,TGCGCCAGCAGTGAGTCTCGTGGCGGGAGGGCCCTCGTGACAGATACGCAGTATTTT,CASSESRGGRALVTDTQYF
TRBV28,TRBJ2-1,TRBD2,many,TGTGCCAGCAGTTCCCCTAGCGGGAGCAATAATGAGCAGTTCTTC,CASSSPSGSNNEQFF
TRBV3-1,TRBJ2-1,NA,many,TGTGCCAGCAGCCAAGGTAGTGGGTCCTACAATGAGCAGTTCTTC,CASSQGSGSYNEQFF
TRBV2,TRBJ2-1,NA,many,TGTGCCAGCAGGGATAGCGGACTTCGTTCCTACAATGAGCAGTTCTTC,CASRDSGLRSYNEQFF
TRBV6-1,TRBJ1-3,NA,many,TGTGCCAGCAGTGAAGCGGGCTCTGGAAACACCATATATTTT,CASSEAGSGNTIYF
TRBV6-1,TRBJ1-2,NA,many,TGTGCCAGCAGACCACAGGGTAGGGATGGCTACACCTTC,CASRPQGRDGYTF
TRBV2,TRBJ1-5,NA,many,TGTGCCAGCCGGGCGTATAGCAATCAGCCCCAGCATTTT,CASRAYSNQPQHF
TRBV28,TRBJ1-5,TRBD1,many,TGTGCCAGCAGCCCCGGGACAGGGATCCAGCCCCAGCATTTT,CASSPGTGIQPQHF
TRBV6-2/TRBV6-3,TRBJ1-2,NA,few,TGTGCCAGCACCCCTCGGGGGGCCTATGGCTACACCTTC,CASTPRGAYGYTF
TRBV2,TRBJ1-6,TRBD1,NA,TGTGCCAGCAGCGGGGACAGCAATAATTCACCCCTCCACTTT,CASSGDSNNSPLHF
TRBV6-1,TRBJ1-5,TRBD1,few,TGTGCCAGCATCAACACAGGGGGCGGTGGTCAGCCCCAGCATTTT,CASINTGGGGQPQHF
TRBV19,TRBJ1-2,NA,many,TGTGCCAGTAGTATAGGCCGCGGACAGCCCTATGGCTACACCTTC,CASSIGRGQPYGYTF
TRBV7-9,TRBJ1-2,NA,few,TGTGCCAGCAGCTTAGAACGGTCGAGAACCTATGGCTACACCTTC,CASSLERSRTYGYTF
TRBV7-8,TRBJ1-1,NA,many,TGTGCCAGCACCCAAAGGTCTTGGGGGGAGCGGGGCACTGAAGCTTTCTTT,CASTQRSWGERGTEAFF
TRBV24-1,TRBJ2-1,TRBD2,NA,TGTGCCACCTCCCCTAGCGGGGTGAACTACAATGAGCAGTTCTTC,CATSPSGVNYNEQFF
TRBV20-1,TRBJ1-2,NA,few,TGCAGTGCTAGAGAGGCCCAGGGAGGGGGGGATGGCTACACCTTC,CSAREAQGGGDGYTF
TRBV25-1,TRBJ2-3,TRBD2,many,TGTGCCAGCAGTCGAACTAGCGGGAGTGGGTCAGATACGCAGTATTTT,CASSRTSGSGSDTQYF
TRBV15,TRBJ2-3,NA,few,TGTGCCACCAGCAACCCTTCGGGGGCAGATACGCAGTATTTT,CATSNPSGADTQYF
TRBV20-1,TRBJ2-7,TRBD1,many,TGCAGTGCTAGCACAGGGGCCATCTCCTACGAGCAGTACTTC,CSASTGAISYEQYF
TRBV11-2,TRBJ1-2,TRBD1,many,TGTGCCAGCAGCTTAGGTCCGGGACAGGGCCCCTTCGGCTACACCTTC,CASSLGPGQGPFGYTF
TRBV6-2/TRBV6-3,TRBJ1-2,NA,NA,TGTGCCAGCAGTTACACCAACTATGGCTACACCTTC,CASSYTNYGYTF
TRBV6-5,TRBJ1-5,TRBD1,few,TGTGCCAGCAGTTACTCTAGCGACAGGGGCCAGCCCCAGCATTTT,CASSYSSDRGQPQHF
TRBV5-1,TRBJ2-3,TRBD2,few,TGCGCCAGCAGCTTGGCCCGGCGGGAGGTGGTAGATACGCAGTATTTT,CASSLARREVVDTQYF
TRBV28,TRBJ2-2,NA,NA,TGTGCCAGCTTGTGGTCCAACACCGGGGAGCTGTTTTTT,CASLWSNTGELFF
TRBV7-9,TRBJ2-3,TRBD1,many,TGTGCCAGCAAGACCGGGACAGGGGTCACAGATACGCAGTATTTT,CASKTGTGVTDTQYF
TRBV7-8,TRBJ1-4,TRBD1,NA,TGTGCCAGCAGCAGCCTCGCGCGGACAGGAATAAATGAAAAACTGTTTTTT,CASSSLARTGINEKLFF
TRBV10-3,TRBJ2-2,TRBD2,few,TGTGCCATCGGGGGGGGACCCCTCGGCGCCGGGGAGCTGTTTTTT,CAIGGGPLGAGELFF
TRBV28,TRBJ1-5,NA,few,TGTGCCAGCAGCCCCCTTAGGGGTTCTTATAGCAATCAGCCCCAGCATTTT,CASSPLRGSYSNQPQHF
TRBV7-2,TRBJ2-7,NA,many,TGTGCCAGCAGCCCTACCTTTCCCTACGAGCAGTACTTC,CASSPTFPYEQYF
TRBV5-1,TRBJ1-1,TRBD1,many,TGCGCCAGCAGCTCCTCCGTGACAGGGGTTCGGTCGTACACTGAAGCTTTCTTT,CASSSSVTGVRSYTEAFF
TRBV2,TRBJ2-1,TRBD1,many,TGTGCCAGCAGAGAGGGACAGGGGTTGGATGAGCAGTTCTTC,CASREGQGLDEQFF
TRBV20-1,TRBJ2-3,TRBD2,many,TGCAGTGCTAGAGGACTAGCGGGAGCAGATACGCAGTATTTT,CSARGLAGADTQYF
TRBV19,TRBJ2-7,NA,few,TGTGCCAGTAGTGTACCAGGGGGGCGCGAGCAGTACTTC,CASSVPGGREQYF
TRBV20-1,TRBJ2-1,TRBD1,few,TGCAGCCCCGGGACAGGGATGTACAATGAGCAGTTCTTC,CSPGTGMYNEQFF
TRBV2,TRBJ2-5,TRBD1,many,TGTGCCAGCAGCCGGGACAGGGTCACGGAGACCCAGTACTTC,CASSRDRVTETQYF